Shown below are 28 T cell receptor beta chains from a single sample sequenced in a study of T cell clonality in common variable immunodeficiency. TCRdb keeps only in-frame clones here, not all; method: immunoSEQ multiplex PCR. This sample has tens of thousands of clones and no singletons, with around 5.4% in the ten largest. The sample consisted of peripheral blood mononuclear cells. These receptors all come from a person between 18 and 75 years old in good health.

This clone was recorded many times. The DNA ends 3 residues before the CDR3 does, and the rest of the CDR3 is filled in from the germline J gene. The gene calls are TRBV20-1 and TRBJ2-1, with 7 bases fitting TRBD2. Germline V CDR1 and CDR2: DFQATT, SNEGSKA (reference sequence). Trimming cost V 4 bases and J 5 bases; bases outside gene matches: 2. The CDR3 has 12 residues. The DNA read from the CDR3 is TGCAGTGCTACTGGGGGGGACAATGAG. Translated, it gives CSATGGDNE. The entire CDR3 is CSATGGDNEQFF.

This clone occurred many times. The read gets to within 3 residues of the CDR3 end, and the germline J gene fills in the rest. The chain couples TRBV5-1 to TRBJ1-1; 7 bases agree with TRBD1. The trim removed 2 bases at V and 1 base at J, leaving 2 bases unmatched. The CDR3 runs 14 residues. Germline V gives CDR1 SGHRS, CDR2 YFSETQ. The CDR3 DNA, read in part, is TGCGCCAGCAGCTTACAGGGGCCGAACACTGAA. Protein: CASSLQGPNTE. The entire CDR3 reads CASSLQGPNTEAFF.

The table lists this clone with many counts. The sequenced fragment ends 3 residues before the CDR3 boundary, so the rest is inferred from the germline J gene. V and J are TRBV5-1 and TRBJ2-2; 7 bases are a match to TRBD2. Trimming took 5 bases from V and 5 from J; bases not matched to a gene: 9. This CDR3 is built from 15 residues. CDR1 and CDR2 from the germline V gene are SGHRS and YFSETQ. CDR3 DNA, as far as it was read: TGCGCCAGCAGAATAGGCGGGAGTGGAACCGGGGAG. Translated: CASRIGGSGTGE. The whole CDR3 is CASRIGGSGTGELFF. Full variable domain (missing parts from reference TRBV5-1 and TRBJ2-2): KAGVTQTPRYLIKTRGQQVTLSCSPISGHRSVSWYQQTPGQGLQFLFEYFSETQRNKGNFPGRFSGRQFSNSRSEMNVSTLELGDSALYLCASRIGGSGTGELFFGEGSRLTVL.

There are a few counts of this clone. The sequence runs out 3 residues before the end of the CDR3; the remainder is reconstructed from the germline J gene. The chain has TRBV7-9 and TRBJ2-7; 8 nucleotides match TRBD1. This CDR3 has 15 residues. Germline assignment: CDR1 SEHNR and CDR2 FQNEAQ (reference sequence). J lost 1 base, V lost 4 bases, and 6 bases had no gene match. The CDR3 loop is CASSSTGGLSYEQYF. CDR3 DNA (partial): TGTGCCAGCAGCTCAACAGGGGGTTTGTCCTACGAG.

This clone was seen many times. The read halts 3 residues ahead of the CDR3 end, with the missing end drawn from the germline J gene. J is TRBJ1-2 and V is TRBV20-1, with 12 bases matching TRBD1. The CDR3 loop spans 16 amino acids. The germline CDR1 and CDR2 sequences are DFQATT and SNEGSKA (reference sequence). V lost 4 bases and J lost 4; bases outside the gene matches: 10. The CDR3 sequence: CSATGTGGRSVYGYTF. The sequenced CDR3 bases are TGCAGTGCTACTGGGACAGGGGGCCGCTCAGTCTATGGC.

This clone was seen many times. At one end, the junction sequence differs from germline, possibly due to a read error. The CDR3 end lies 3 residues beyond the end of the read and is filled in from the germline J gene. V gene TRBV4-2 combines with J gene TRBJ1-1; 10 bases fit TRBD1. Germline assignment: CDR1 LGHNA and CDR2 YNFKEQ. This CDR3 is built from 18 residues. CDR3 in amino acids: CASSQLPGQGTMNTEAFF. Partial CDR3 DNA: TGCGCCAGCAGCCAACTTCCGGGACAGGGGACCATGAACACTGAA.

This clone was detected ten times or more. The read ends 3 residues early relative to the CDR3; the germline J gene fills the gap. The chain uses TRBV5-1 and TRBJ2-2; TRBD1 agrees at 7 bases. V was clipped by 6 bases and J by 5 bases; unmatched bases: 4. Germline V lookup: CDR1 SGHRS, CDR2 YFSETQ. The CDR3 totals 13 residues. CDR3 DNA, as far as it was read: TGCGCCAGCAAGCTACAGGGGACCGGGGAG. Translation: CASKLQGTGE. The full CDR3 sequence reads CASKLQGTGELFF.

Many counts were recorded for this clone. The sequenced fragment ends 3 residues before the CDR3 boundary, so the rest is inferred from the germline J gene. The chain couples TRBV2 to TRBJ2-4; tentative D call: TRBD1 (5 bases). Germline loops: CDR1 SNHLY, CDR2 FYNNEI. CDR3 length: 15 residues. V was trimmed by 2 bases and J by 0 bases, leaving 8 bases between them. The CDR3 is CASSENRLAKNIQYF. The CDR3 bases that were read are TGTGCCAGCAGTGAAAACAGGCTAGCCAAAAACATT.

This clone was detected ten times or more. The CDR3 end falls 3 residues outside the read, so it is completed with the germline J gene. The gene calls are TRBV7-2 and TRBJ1-5, with 7 bases fitting TRBD1. This CDR3 has 13 amino acids. Germline CDR1 reads SGHTA; CDR2 reads FQGNSA. Trimming at V came to 5 bases and at J to 8 bases, leaving 6 bases not matched to a gene. The sequenced part of the CDR3 DNA is TGTGCCAGCAGCCTTGACAGGGTTGAGCCC. Its translation is CASSLDRVEP. From start to end, the CDR3 is CASSLDRVEPQHF.

This clone has at least ten counts. The read ends 3 residues shy of where the CDR3 ends; the end is completed using the germline J gene. The V and J genes are TRBV29-1 and TRBJ2-3; TRBD1 agrees at 9 bases. V lost 4 bases and J lost 5; bases outside the gene matches: 4. The CDR3 loop spans 13 amino acids. In germline, CDR1 is SQVTM, CDR2 ANQGSEA. CDR3 in amino acids: CSVGTGVGDTQYF. The sequenced part of the CDR3 DNA is TGCAGCGTTGGGACAGGGGTTGGAGATACG.

This clone came up many times. The read finishes 3 residues shy of the CDR3 end, and the germline J gene is used to complete it. This rearrangement joins TRBV10-3 to TRBJ2-7, with D unresolved. CDR3 length equals 14 residues. Germline V gene data show CDR1 as ENHRY and CDR2 as SYGVKD. Trimming shortened V by 4 bases and J by 2 bases, and 12 bases separated the two germline ends. CDR3: CAISVSPPAYEQYF. Partial CDR3 DNA: TGTGCCATCAGTGTCTCCCCTCCCGCCTACGAG.

The sample holds many counts of this clone. The CDR3 end is not reached by the read, which stops 3 residues before it; the germline J gene fills it in. V usage is TRBV18 and J usage is TRBJ2-2; 9 bases are a match to TRBD1. The CDR3 runs to 15 residues. Unmatched junction bases numbered 3, after V lost 2 bases and J lost 5 bases. The germline gives CDR1 KGHSH, CDR2 LQKENI. The sequenced part of the CDR3 DNA is TGTGCCAGCTCACCATTGACAGGGGGTACCGGGGAG. Translation gives CASSPLTGGTGE. In full, the CDR3 reads CASSPLTGGTGELFF.

Concerning this clone itself: The read comes to an end 3 residues before the CDR3 does, leaving the germline J gene to fill in the end. This sequence joins TRBV11-3 and TRBJ2-1; 7 nucleotides align to TRBD2. Germline V CDR1 and CDR2: SGHNT, YENEEA. With 4 bases clipped from V and 7 bases from J, the junction kept 10 bases outside the gene matches. This CDR3 comprises 15 residues. The CDR3 sequence is CASSSRGEGLNEQFF. Incomplete CDR3 DNA: TGTGCCAGCAGCTCCCGGGGGGAGGGCCTTAATGAG.

This clone came up a few times. The read terminates 3 residues before the CDR3 end, so the remaining end is supplied by the germline J gene. The V gene is TRBV18, the J gene TRBJ2-7; 8 positions match TRBD1. The V gene end was trimmed by 5 bases and the J gene end by 3 bases; junction bases not matched to a gene: 9. The CDR3 runs 15 residues. Germline-derived CDR1 and CDR2 are KGHSH and LQKENI. The CDR3 is CASSEGTGGNYEQYF. CDR3 bases read: TGTGCCAGCTCAGAGGGGACAGGCGGAAACTACGAG.

This clone was seen at least ten times. The DNA ends 3 residues before the CDR3 does, and the rest of the CDR3 is filled in from the germline J gene. The chain combines TRBV5-6 with TRBJ1-1, with D perhaps TRBD1 (5 bases). Germline lookup yields CDR1 SGHDT and CDR2 YYEEEE. The CDR3 contains 14 residues. With 4 bases removed from V and 6 bases from J, the gap between germline ends came to 16 bases. CDR3 DNA (partial): TGTGCCAGCAGCGGGTTGCTGACAGTGGCTGAA. Translated: CASSGLLTVAE. The entire CDR3 reads CASSGLLTVAEAFF.

This clone has ten or more counts. The read is 3 residues too short to cover the CDR3 end, so that end is filled in from the germline J gene. The genes are TRBV11-2 and TRBJ1-3; TRBD1 agrees at 8 bases. Trimming removed 0 bases from V and 8 bases from J; junction bases left unmatched: 6. This CDR3 is 15 amino acids long. Looked up from germline, CDR1 is SGHAT and CDR2 is FQNNGV. The sequenced part of the CDR3 DNA is TGTGCCAGCAGCTTAGAACGGACAGGGTTGGACACC. Translated, it gives CASSLERTGLDT. The whole CDR3 protein is CASSLERTGLDTIYF.

This clone was counted at least ten times. From the germline J gene comes the end of the CDR3, since the read stops 3 residues before it. V is TRBV5-1 and J is TRBJ1-6; D uncertain. Looked up from germline, CDR1 is SGHRS and CDR2 is YFSETQ. Trimming took 5 bases from V and 10 from J, leaving 19 bases between them. The CDR3 is made up of 15 amino acids. The CDR3 spells CASRTDSLSGSPLHF. The sequenced CDR3 bases are TGCGCCAGCAGGACGGACTCGTTGTCTGGCTCACCC. Supplemented by reference TRBV5-1 and TRBJ1-6, the full variable domain reads KAGVTQTPRYLIKTRGQQVTLSCSPISGHRSVSWYQQTPGQGLQFLFEYFSETQRNKGNFPGRFSGRQFSNSRSEMNVSTLELGDSALYLCASRTDSLSGSPLHFGNGTRLTVT.

This clone was recorded at least ten times. Read sequence stops 3 residues before the CDR3 end, and the germline J gene provides the missing end. The chain couples TRBV5-1 to TRBJ2-5; 9 bases match TRBD1. This CDR3 is 14 amino acids long. V lost 3 bases and J lost 5; bases outside the gene matches: 5. Germline CDR1 SGHRS, CDR2 YFSETQ. CDR3 sequence reads: CASSSGTGLETQYF. The CDR3 bases that were read are TGCGCCAGCAGCTCCGGGACAGGGCTTGAGACC.

Turning to this clone: Read sequence stops 3 residues before the CDR3 end, and the germline J gene provides the missing end. The chain recombines TRBV18 with TRBJ1-4; a weak D match, TRBD1 (5 bases). Trimming pared 3 bases from V and 0 bases from J, leaving 8 bases between. CDR1 and CDR2 (germline): KGHSH, LQKENI. CDR3 length equals 15 residues. Incomplete CDR3 DNA: TGTGCCAGCTCACCCGGACACTCAACTAATGAAAAA. Translating it yields CASSPGHSTNEK. The full CDR3 is CASSPGHSTNEKLFF.

This clone occurred many times. The CDR3 end lies 3 residues beyond the end of the read and is filled in from the germline J gene. This sequence joins TRBV6-2 or TRBV6-3 and TRBJ1-1; the D is unclear. Germline CDR1 MNHEY, CDR2 SVGEGT. Trimming stripped 7 bases from V and 0 bases from J, with 18 bases between. The CDR3 extends over 16 amino acids. The CDR3 loop reads CASTPAGIGMNTEAFF. The CDR3 bases that were read are TGTGCCAGCACCCCTGCGGGAATAGGGATGAACACTGAA.

Many counts were recorded for this clone. With the read ending 3 residues before the CDR3 end, the germline J gene is used to fill in that end. This sequence joins TRBV7-2 and TRBJ1-1; D is undetermined. This CDR3 comprises 14 residues. Germline assignment: CDR1 SGHTA and CDR2 FQGNSA. Trimming shortened V by 5 bases and J by 5 bases, and 15 bases separated the two germline ends. The CDR3 sequence: CASSKLAEATEAFF. The DNA read from the CDR3 is TGTGCCAGCAGCAAACTAGCGGAGGCAACTGAA.

This clone was detected ten times or more. The sequence runs out 3 residues before the end of the CDR3; the remainder is reconstructed from the germline J gene. The V gene is TRBV29-1, the J gene TRBJ2-7; D is possibly TRBD1 (6 bases). Germline values: CDR1 SQVTM, CDR2 ANQGSEA. Trimming pared 6 bases from V and 0 bases from J, leaving 15 bases between. This CDR3 contains 14 residues. The CDR3 here is CSVLQGPLSYEQYF. CDR3 DNA, as far as it was read: TGCAGCGTCCTACAGGGACCCCTCTCCTACGAG.

This clone was recorded many times. Sequencing ends 3 residues short of the CDR3 end; the germline J gene provides the rest. The rearrangement links TRBV20-1 to TRBJ1-5; 7 bases align to TRBD1. The CDR3 extends over 14 amino acids. Germline CDR1 reads DFQATT; CDR2 reads SNEGSKA (reference sequence). CDR3 DNA, as far as it was read: TGCAGGTCCCTTACAGGGGTCAACAATCAGCCC. It codes for CRSLTGVNNQP. In full, the CDR3 reads CRSLTGVNNQPQHF.

This clone was detected a few times. The sequenced fragment ends 3 residues before the CDR3 boundary, so the rest is inferred from the germline J gene. V is TRBV10-2 and J is TRBJ2-7, with 14 positions matching TRBD2. Per germline, CDR1 WSHSY and CDR2 SAAADI. This CDR3 comprises 16 residues. Germline trimming cut 7 bases from V and 3 bases from J; bases unmatched to any gene: 8. The CDR3 loop is CASTSGGLAGVYEQYF. The CDR3 bases that were read are TGCGCCAGCACTTCGGGGGGACTAGCGGGAGTCTACGAG.

The sample holds many counts of this clone. The read ends 3 residues before the CDR3 terminus; that terminus is restored from the germline J gene. The rearrangement joins TRBV5-1 to TRBJ2-5; TRBD2 matches 8 bases. This CDR3 region has 16 residues. CDR1 and CDR2 from the germline V gene are SGHRS and YFSETQ. Trimming took 4 bases from V and 5 from J; bases not matched to a gene: 13. CDR3 bases read: TGCGCCAGCAGCCCCCTACTAGCGGAGGCGGGGGAGACC. This encodes CASSPLLAEAGET. The entire CDR3 protein reads CASSPLLAEAGETQYF.

Many counts were recorded for this clone. The read ends 3 residues before the CDR3 terminus; that terminus is restored from the germline J gene. The chain uses TRBV4-2 and TRBJ2-3; TRBD2 agrees at 8 bases. The J segment lost 3 bases and the V segment lost 0 bases, leaving 11 bases of the junction unmatched. The CDR3 has 18 residues. Germline assignment: CDR1 LGHNA and CDR2 YNFKEQ. CDR3 DNA (partial): TGTGCCAGCAGCCAAGACCCCCAGCGGGAGATCGGGACAGATACG. This translates into CASSQDPQREIGTDT. The whole CDR3 reads CASSQDPQREIGTDTQYF.

This clone was counted at least ten times. The sequenced fragment ends 3 residues before the CDR3 boundary, so the rest is inferred from the germline J gene. The chain recombines TRBV7-8 with TRBJ2-3; 8 bases are a match to TRBD1. The CDR3 covers 17 residues. The junction had 12 bases not matched to a gene; V was cut back by 7 bases and J by 0 bases. CDR1 and CDR2 from the germline V gene are SGHVS and FQNEAQ. The DNA read from the CDR3 is TGTGCCAGCAAGGTCTCAGGGGGCGGGATAAGCACAGATACG. The encoded protein is CASKVSGGGISTDT. The whole CDR3 reads CASKVSGGGISTDTQYF.

In this sample, this clone turned up many times. The sequence runs out 3 residues before the end of the CDR3; the remainder is reconstructed from the germline J gene. This rearrangement joins TRBV20-1 to TRBJ1-1, with 8 bases aligning to TRBD1. The CDR3 covers 11 residues. Looked up from germline, CDR1 is DFQATT and CDR2 is SNEGSKA (reference sequence). CDR3 loop: CSVPGQVFAFF. Incomplete CDR3 DNA: TGCAGTGTCCCGGGACAGGTGTTT.